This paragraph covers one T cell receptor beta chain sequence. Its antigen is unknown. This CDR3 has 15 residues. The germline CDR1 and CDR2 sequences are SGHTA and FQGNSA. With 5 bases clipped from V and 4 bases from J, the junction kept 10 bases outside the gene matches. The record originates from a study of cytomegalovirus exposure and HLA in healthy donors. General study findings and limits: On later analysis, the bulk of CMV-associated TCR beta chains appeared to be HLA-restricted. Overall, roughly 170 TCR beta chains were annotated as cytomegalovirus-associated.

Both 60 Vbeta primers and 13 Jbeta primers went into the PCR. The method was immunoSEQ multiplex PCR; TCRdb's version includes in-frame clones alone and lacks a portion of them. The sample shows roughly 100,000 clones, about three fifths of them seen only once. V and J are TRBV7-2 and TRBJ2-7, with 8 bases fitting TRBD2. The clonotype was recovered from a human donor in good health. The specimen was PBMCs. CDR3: CASSRAGGGRYEQYF. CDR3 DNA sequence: TGTGCCAGCAGCCGCGCCGGGGGCGGGAGGTACGAGCAGTACTTC.